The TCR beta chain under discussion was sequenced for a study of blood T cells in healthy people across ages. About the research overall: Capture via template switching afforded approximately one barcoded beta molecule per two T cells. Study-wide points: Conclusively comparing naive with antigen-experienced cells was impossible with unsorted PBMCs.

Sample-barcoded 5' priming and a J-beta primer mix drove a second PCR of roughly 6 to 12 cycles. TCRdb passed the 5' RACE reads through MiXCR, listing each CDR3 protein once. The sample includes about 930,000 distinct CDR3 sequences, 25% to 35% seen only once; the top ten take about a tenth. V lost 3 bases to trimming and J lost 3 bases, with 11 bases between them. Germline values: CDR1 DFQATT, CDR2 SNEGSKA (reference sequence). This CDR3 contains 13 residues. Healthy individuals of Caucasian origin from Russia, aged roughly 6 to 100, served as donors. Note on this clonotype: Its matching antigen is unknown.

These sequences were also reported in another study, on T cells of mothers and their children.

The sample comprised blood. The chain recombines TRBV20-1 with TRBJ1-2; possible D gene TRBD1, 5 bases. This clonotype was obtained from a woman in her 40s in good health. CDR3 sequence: CSARDGGDYGYTF. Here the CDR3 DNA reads TGCAGTGCTAGGGACGGGGGGGACTATGGCTACACCTTC.